The rows below give T cell receptor beta chains drawn from one sample of a study of shared clonotypes between healthy human individuals. Profiling relied on immunoSEQ multiplex PCR, and the TCRdb table lists in-frame clones only, not all of them. The sample holds about 2.2 million clones, roughly 91% seen once. Sample: naive CD8+ T cells from PBMCs. These receptors all stem from a man younger than 35 in good health. Some clones in this sample may be carry-over from other donors' samples. The conserved cysteine and the conserved F or W are not part of the CDR3 here. D genes are given only for firm matches.

V: TRBV28
D: TRBD2
J: TRBJ2-7
CDR3: ASSPRTSGGSYEQY

V: TRBV5-4
D: NA
J: TRBJ2-7
CDR3: ASSLNRRSGYEQY

V: TRBV7-6
D: TRBD2
J: TRBJ2-2
CDR3: ASSPRRREGYTGELF

V: TRBV7-9
D: TRBD1
J: TRBJ1-1
CDR3: ASSLITGGPMNTEAF

V: TRBV28
D: NA
J: TRBJ1-3
CDR3: ASSFGQRSSGNTIY

V: TRBV11-1
D: NA
J: TRBJ2-7
CDR3: ASSKSRDGYEQY

V: TRBV28
D: NA
J: TRBJ2-1
CDR3: ASSLSWGDSYNEQF

V: TRBV28
D: NA
J: TRBJ2-2
CDR3: ASRLPPAGELF

V: TRBV6-5
D: TRBD1
J: TRBJ1-2
CDR3: ASSPDRGRRGYT

V: TRBV6-1
D: TRBD1
J: TRBJ2-7
CDR3: ASSGSGQGYEQY

V: TRBV19
D: NA
J: TRBJ2-2
CDR3: ASSIAGFGTGELF

V: TRBV5-6
D: NA
J: TRBJ1-1
CDR3: ASSPQRGLNTEAF

V: TRBV7-2
D: NA
J: TRBJ2-3
CDR3: ASSLKSRLRELDTQY

V: TRBV11-1
D: TRBD2
J: TRBJ2-1
CDR3: ASSWTGGSEDNEQF

V: TRBV7-8
D: TRBD1
J: TRBJ1-1
CDR3: ASSLGQDRNFEAF

V: TRBV19
D: NA
J: TRBJ2-1
CDR3: ASSIRSEYNEQF

V: TRBV7-2
D: NA
J: TRBJ2-2
CDR3: SGGNTGELF

V: TRBV5-4
D: TRBD2
J: TRBJ2-1
CDR3: ASSLGLAGAYNEQF

V: TRBV7-9
D: NA
J: TRBJ1-2
CDR3: ASSLDSLSQTNYGYT

V: TRBV27
D: NA
J: TRBJ2-1
CDR3: ASSQTVSYNEQF

V: TRBV9
D: TRBD2
J: TRBJ2-2
CDR3: ASSVATSGGTGELF

V: TRBV5-6
D: TRBD1
J: TRBJ2-5
CDR3: ASSPWDREAKGETQY

V: TRBV19
D: NA
J: TRBJ2-1
CDR3: ASSKDKSSF

V: TRBV2
D: TRBD1
J: TRBJ1-2
CDR3: ASSVETGTRRGLGYT

V: TRBV27
D: NA
J: TRBJ1-5
CDR3: ASSKNSGRLSNQPQH

V: TRBV4-1
D: NA
J: TRBJ2-7
CDR3: ASSFRRGGEASYEQY

V: TRBV6-5
D: NA
J: TRBJ1-2
CDR3: ASSYSHLGPSGYT

V: TRBV27
D: NA
J: TRBJ2-7
CDR3: ASSLSVTVYEQY

V: TRBV15
D: NA
J: TRBJ2-1
CDR3: ATSRESTTGYNEQF

V: TRBV6-1
D: NA
J: TRBJ1-1
CDR3: ASRQTVNTEAF

V: TRBV7-9
D: NA
J: TRBJ1-2
CDR3: ASYGGSGYT